This TCR beta chain was obtained from a study of shared clonotypes between healthy human individuals. Remarks on this clone: This sample includes further DNA sequences coding for the same CDR3.

It was about 210 ng DNA, about 30,000 T cell genomes, that sorted-subset replicate PCRs used. Repertoires were generated with immunoSEQ multiplex PCR, while TCRdb's copy carries only in-frame clones and drops some. The sample records about 670,000 clones, 55% to 75% being singletons. This CDR3 region has 14 residues. The germline CDR1 and CDR2 sequences are LNHDA and SQIVND (reference sequence). V dropped 2 bases and J dropped 7 bases, with 12 bases sitting between them. This clonotype was obtained from a woman in her 30s in good health. The chain recombines TRBV19 with TRBJ1-5; TRBD1 is a possible D gene (5 bases). Sequenced: memory CD4+ T cells sorted from blood. Sample subset: CD45RA-negative fraction. CDR3 in DNA: TGTGCCAGTAGTATATTCGGCGGGGGACAGCCCCAGCATTTT. Its translation: CASSIFGGGQPQHF.